This TCR beta chain was retrieved from a study of blood T cell repertoires in COVID-19. CDR3 size: 17 residues. The V end lost 3 bases, the J end lost 3 bases, and 18 bases lay between the germline ends. CDR1 is SGHRS, CDR2 YFSETQ, per germline. Participants were aged about 18 to 100 years from about 25 US areas. In the study's own analysis: The assay estimated nucleated cells by amplifying reference gene primers. Produced via immunoSEQ multiplex PCR; TCRdb's table is partial and in-frame only. That table furnishes V, J and clone size, whereas the DNA furnished D and trimming. The sample includes around 260,000 clones, roughly 85% seen only once; the top ten take roughly 4%.

The chain uses TRBV5-1 and TRBJ2-2; maybe TRBD1 (7 bases). The TCR was taken from a woman in her 30s who had recovered from COVID-19. Material for sequencing was PBMCs or T cells enriched from blood (not recorded which). The chain's CDR3 is CASSSPEGRGDTGELFF. The CDR3 bases are TGCGCCAGCAGCTCCCCCGAGGGCAGGGGGGACACCGGGGAGCTGTTTTTT.